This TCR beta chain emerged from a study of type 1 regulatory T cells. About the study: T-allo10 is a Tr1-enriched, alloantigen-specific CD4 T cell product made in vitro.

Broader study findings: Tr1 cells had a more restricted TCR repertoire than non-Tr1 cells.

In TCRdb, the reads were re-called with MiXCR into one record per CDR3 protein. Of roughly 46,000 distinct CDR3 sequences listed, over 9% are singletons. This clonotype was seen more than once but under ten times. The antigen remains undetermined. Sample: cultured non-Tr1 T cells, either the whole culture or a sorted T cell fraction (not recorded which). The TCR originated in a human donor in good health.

DNA of the CDR3: TGTGCCAGCAGCTCTTCCCCCGGGACAAAGGGGACTGAAGCTTTCTTT. It specifies CASSSSPGTKGTEAFF. This chain links TRBV11-2 with TRBJ1-1, with D possibly being TRBD1 (6 bases). The germline V gene has CDR1 SGHAT and CDR2 FQNNGV. Trimming cost V 4 bases and J 5 bases, with 20 bases left between them. The CDR3 consists of 16 residues.